This T cell receptor (beta chain) derives from a study of shared clonotypes between healthy human individuals. Looking at the study overall: Donors consisted of two women and three men between 18 and 49. Per-donor plates numbered three CD4 naive, three CD4 memory, two CD8 naive and one CD8 memory.

CD45RO negativity and positive selection for CCR7 defined naive CD8 cells, a population that excluded terminally differentiated effector memory CD45RA+ cells. The J segment lost 2 bases and the V segment lost 2 bases, leaving 9 bases of the junction unmatched. Germline V gives CDR1 SGHTA, CDR2 FQGNSA. The CDR3 contains 16 residues. Each subset's genomic DNA was shared equally among a number of immunoSEQ plates. Assay used: immunoSEQ multiplex PCR; TCRdb lists only in-frame clones, some missing. The sample carries 450,000 to 700,000 clones, roughly 95% recorded once. Concerning this clone itself: Its antigen is still unknown.

The study's findings and limits: The study found about 4.6% of naive CD4 clonotypes shared across a handful of donors.

The sample consisted of naive CD8+ T cells sorted from blood. The TCR comes from a woman between 25 and 40 years old in good health. The rearrangement uses TRBV7-2 and TRBJ2-7, with 7 nucleotides matching TRBD2. The CDR3 nucleotides are TGTGCCAGCAGCTTAACCGAGCGGGACCCCACCTACGAGCAGTACTTC. It codes for CASSLTERDPTYEQYF.